This T cell receptor (beta chain) derives from a study of shared clonotypes between healthy human individuals. Study-wide results and caveats: The study generally estimated greater richness for naive than memory subsets.

The CDR3 loop spans 16 amino acids. Germline CDR1 reads SEHNR; CDR2 reads FQNEAQ (reference sequence). Trimming removed 5 bases from V and 0 bases from J, with 17 bases in between. As for this clone: Its antigen is not known.

TCRdb keeps only in-frame clones here, not all; method: immunoSEQ multiplex PCR. There are 1,400,000 or so clones in the sample; around 98.5% occur only once, and 0.3% to 0.45% lies in the top ten. This clonotype was sampled from a young man in good health. This rearrangement joins TRBV7-9 to TRBJ2-7, with D possibly being TRBD1 (5 bases). The sequencing input was naive CD4+ T cells sorted from blood. Described subset: CD45RA+ positively selected. CDR3 amino acids: CASSPLFKDNSYEQYF. DNA for the CDR3: TGTGCCAGCAGCCCACTTTTTAAGGACAACTCCTACGAGCAGTACTTC.